These 8 T cell receptor beta chains were all obtained from the same sample, sequenced in a study of control samples from healthy donors and cancer patients. Generated by immunoSEQ multiplex PCR, the TCRdb table keeps only in-frame clones and is missing some. The data contain 95,000 to 150,000 clones, about 87% of them singletons. The sequencing input was blood. Source of these receptors: a man in his 60s in good health.

This chain uses TRBV6-2 or TRBV6-3 with TRBJ1-6, with 7 bases fitting TRBD1. Trimming at V came to 6 bases and at J to 7 bases, leaving 3 bases not matched to a gene. From germline, CDR1 is MNHEY and CDR2 SVGEGT. CDR3 size: 13 residues. CDR3 DNA sequence: TGTGCCAGCAGCAAACAGGGGAATTCACCCCTCCACTTT. This gives the protein CASSKQGNSPLHF.

The rearrangement links TRBV7-2 to TRBJ1-1; D gene uncertain. CDR3 length: 13 residues. Trimming shortened V by 1 base and J by 1 base, and 4 bases separated the two germline ends. CDR1 and CDR2 from the germline V gene are SGHTA and FQGNSA. The CDR3 region is CASSLGRNTEAFF. The CDR3 coding sequence is TGTGCCAGCAGCTTAGGCAGGAACACTGAAGCTTTCTTT. Full variable domain (outside the CDR3, taken from reference TRBV7-2 and TRBJ1-1): GAGVSQSPSNKVTEKGKDVELRCDPISGHTALYWYRQSLGQGLEFLIYFQGNSAPDKSGLPSDRFSAERTGGSVSTLTIQRTQQEDSAVYLCASSLGRNTEAFFGQGTRLTVV.

This chain links TRBV7-8 with TRBJ1-2, with a weak D call TRBD1 (5 bases). There are 13 residues in the CDR3. The germline CDR1 and CDR2 sequences are SGHVS and FQNEAQ. V gave up 3 bases and J gave up 8 bases, with 13 bases separating them. The CDR3 coding sequence is TGTGCCAGCAGCTTCGGGGGACTGGTCGGCTACACCTTC. Translating gives CASSFGGLVGYTF.

The chain couples TRBV5-4 to TRBJ1-5; tentative D call: TRBD1 (6 bases). Trimming shortened V by 3 bases and J by 7 bases, and 11 bases separated the two germline ends. The CDR3 spans 13 residues. The germline V gene encodes CDR1 SGHNT and CDR2 YYREEE (reference sequence). The CDR3 region is CASSSGASQPQHF. The CDR3 DNA reads TGTGCCAGCAGCTCGGGGGCCTCACAGCCCCAGCATTTT.

The CDR3 coding sequence is TGTGCCAGCAGCTCGAAAGGCGGGCAGGGGGGGGCCTATGGCTACACCTTC. It yields the protein CASSSKGGQGGAYGYTF. V gene TRBV21-1 combines with J gene TRBJ1-2. TRBV21-1 is shown as a pseudogene. The CDR3 consists of 17 residues.

This clone was found once. The CDR3 here is CASSRGGRNEQFF. The CDR3 coding sequence is TGTGCCAGCAGCCGGGGGGGCCGGAATGAGCAGTTCTTC. V usage is TRBV28 and J usage is TRBJ2-1; TRBD2 agrees at 8 bases. Trimming cost V 6 bases and J 7 bases; bases outside gene matches: 5. CDR1 is MDHEN and CDR2 is SYDVKM in the germline V gene. The CDR3 has 13 residues. Full variable domain (missing parts from reference TRBV28 and TRBJ2-1): DVKVTQSSRYLVKRTGEKVFLECVQDMDHENMFWYRQDPGLGLRLIYFSYDVKMKEKGDIPEGYSVSREKKERFSLILESASTNQTSMYLCASSRGGRNEQFFGPGTRLTVL.

This sequence joins TRBV7-2 and TRBJ1-1; 7 bases map to TRBD1. Looked up from germline, CDR1 is SGHTA and CDR2 is FQGNSA. CDR3 length equals 13 residues. With 0 bases clipped from V and 10 bases from J, the junction kept 5 bases outside the gene matches. CDR3 sequence reads: CASSLARTGSAFF. The CDR3 nucleotides are TGTGCCAGCAGCTTAGCTAGGACAGGATCAGCTTTCTTT.

The V gene is TRBV28, the J gene TRBJ1-3, with TRBD1 matching 8 bases. Trimming took 6 bases from V and 1 from J; bases not matched to a gene: 2. Germline CDR1 and CDR2: MDHEN and SYDVKM. The CDR3 contains 14 residues. The CDR3 DNA reads as TGTGCCAGCAGAAACAGGGGGTCTGGAAACACCATATATTTT. Its translation: CASRNRGSGNTIYF. The variable domain in full, completed from reference TRBV28 and TRBJ1-3, reads DVKVTQSSRYLVKRTGEKVFLECVQDMDHENMFWYRQDPGLGLRLIYFSYDVKMKEKGDIPEGYSVSREKKERFSLILESASTNQTSMYLCASRNRGSGNTIYFGEGSWLTVV.